These 7 T cell receptor beta chains came from one sample sequenced in a study of OX40 agonist ivuxolimab in advanced cancers. Method: immunoSEQ multiplex PCR; TCRdb's copy keeps in-frame clones and lacks some. The repertoire has tens of thousands of clones, approximately 89% of them found once; the top ten carry approximately 1%. This specimen was CD4+ or CD8+ T cells sorted from blood, taken in a trial of the OX40 agonist ivuxolimab. The origin of the receptors is an adult with an advanced solid tumor such as melanoma, head and neck, liver or kidney cancer.

The J gene is TRBJ2-7, the V gene TRBV18; D is ambiguous. The CDR3 totals 12 residues. Germline V gene lookup returns CDR1 KGHSH and CDR2 LQKENI. The V and J ends lost 3 bases and 3 bases respectively, with 6 bases between them. As DNA, the CDR3 is TGTGCCAGCTCACCCTCGAACTACGAGCAGTACTTC. This sequence encodes CASSPSNYEQYF. Based on the CDR3 plus reference TRBV18 and TRBJ2-7, the full variable domain is NAGVMQNPRHLVRRRGQEARLRCSPMKGHSHVYWYRQLPEEGLKFMVYLQKENIIDESGMPKERFSAEFPKEGPSILRIQQVVRGDSAAYFCASSPSNYEQYFGPGTRLTVT.

The chain is built from TRBV29-1 and TRBJ1-1; tentative D call: TRBD1 (6 bases). Germline V lookup: CDR1 SQVTM, CDR2 ANQGSEA. This CDR3 contains 12 residues. Between the trimmed V and J ends, which lost 7 bases and 0 bases, there was a span of 9 bases. CDR3 amino acids: CSAGQMNTEAFF. The CDR3 DNA is TGCAGCGCCGGACAGATGAACACTGAAGCTTTCTTT.

The CDR3 nucleotides are TGTGCCAGCAGTTACACAGGGTCCGGTCAGCCCCAGCATTTT. Its translation: CASSYTGSGQPQHF. V gene TRBV28 combines with J gene TRBJ1-5; TRBD1 might be the D (6 bases). CDR3 length: 14 amino acids. The germline CDR1 and CDR2 sequences are MDHEN and SYDVKM. The V end was cut by 4 bases, the J end by 6 bases, with 13 bases between. Filled out from reference TRBV28 and TRBJ1-5, the complete variable domain reads DVKVTQSSRYLVKRTGEKVFLECVQDMDHENMFWYRQDPGLGLRLIYFSYDVKMKEKGDIPEGYSVSREKKERFSLILESASTNQTSMYLCASSYTGSGQPQHFGDGTRLSIL.

This clone was counted once. This chain uses TRBV9 with TRBJ1-2; D remains unclear. The CDR3 is 15 residues long. Trimming took off 0 bases at V and 1 base at J, with 10 bases between the two ends. Germline V CDR1 and CDR2: SGDLS, YYNGEE. The CDR3 is CASSVGIGSNYGYTF. The DNA for the CDR3 is TGTGCCAGCAGCGTAGGCATAGGGAGTAACTATGGCTACACCTTC.

This clone was seen just once. Distinct nucleotide sequences in the sample also encode this CDR3. J is TRBJ2-5 and V is TRBV7-2; D call uncertain. This CDR3 is 15 amino acids long. Germline values: CDR1 SGHTA, CDR2 FQGNSA. Between the trimmed V and J ends, which lost 1 base and 2 bases, there was a span of 11 bases. The CDR3 is CASSLVGVGQETQYF. The CDR3 coding sequence is TGTGCCAGCAGCTTAGTAGGTGTCGGACAAGAGACCCAGTACTTC.

The chain employs TRBV19 and TRBJ1-4; D ambiguous. The length of the CDR3 is 14 residues. Per the germline V gene, CDR1 is LNHDA and CDR2 is SQIVND (reference sequence). Deletions cut 2 bases from V and 7 bases from J, with 11 bases between. The CDR3 loop reads CASSIPGKGEKLFF. CDR3 nucleotides: TGTGCCAGTAGTATACCGGGGAAAGGTGAAAAACTGTTTTTT.

The chain uses TRBV28 and TRBJ2-1, with D unclear. CDR3 length equals 13 residues. Germline CDR1 is MDHEN and CDR2 is SYDVKM. The V gene lost 7 bases and the J gene lost 6 bases, with 13 bases spanning the gap. In DNA, the CDR3 is TGTGCCAGCACTAAGCCGGCGATCAATGAGCAGTTCTTC. It encodes CASTKPAINEQFF.